This T cell receptor beta chain was sequenced for a study of regulatory T cells in long-lasting Graves disease. Study-level information: For under 3 months, newly diagnosed Graves' patients had been taking antithyroid drugs.

Both iRepertoire HTBI primers and Arm-PCR of CDR3 regions were used to build the TCR beta libraries. TCRdb ran MiXCR on the multiplex PCR reads and lists one entry per CDR3 protein. Here the sample spans about 500,000 distinct CDR3 sequences, approximately 12% being singletons. The CDR3 sequence is 13 residues long. Germline CDR1 and CDR2: MDHEN and SYDVKM. Trimming pared 3 bases from V and 4 bases from J, leaving 9 bases between. Sample time point: newly diagnosed GD, antithyroid drugs for less than 3 months. With RNA extracted from PBMCs as input, the TCR library was made. One endocrinology department in Xi'an, China, was where patients came from. These data were also reused for a study on T cells in Graves' hyperthyroidism and ophthalmopathy. That paper states: Diagnosis of hyperthyroidism was new in patients aged 18 to 65, and its duration was under 2 months. Most clonotypes expanded in thyroid above 0.001 were likewise present in blood.

The sample was peripheral blood mononuclear cells (PBMCs), taken at new diagnosis, from a patient treated with antithyroid drugs. The receptor comes from a woman in her 30s with Graves disease. V is TRBV28 and J is TRBJ1-2; weak D call: TRBD1 (5 bases). The CDR3 sequence is CASSFGGFYGYTF. The CDR3 nucleotides read TGTGCCAGCAGTTTTGGGGGTTTCTATGGCTACACCTTC.